This record covers a single TCR beta chain. Which antigen it targets is not known. No clone much larger than this one lies a single base away; base qualities are absent. The data were taken from a study of T cells in lung cancer brain metastases (dated by TCRdb to 2016 to 2018). Describing the broader study: Of the approximately 20 patients, 15 to 18 had a history of tobacco use, with a median of 40 pack-years. Nine tenths of the roughly 20 patients received no interval therapy between primary and metastasis resection. A median interval of about 340 days was observed between acquisition of the primary and brain metastasis specimens. In this study, the TCR beta CDR3 repertoires of fully resected primary non-small cell lung cancers were compared with those of paired brain metastases. The cohort comprised around 20 patients contributing about 40 specimens, one primary lung lesion and one brain metastasis each. A median age at first diagnosis of 45 to 60 years was recorded for the patients, of whom eight or nine were male and about a dozen were female. The average DNA integrity number was about 4 in both primary and metastatic specimens, and the two sites did not differ significantly. Findings and caveats that apply to the study as a whole: It was not possible to control for the effects of preoperative corticosteroids on T cell infiltration in brain metastases. The ten most abundant clones accounted for a significantly larger fraction of the repertoire in brain metastases than in primaries, which suggests clonal expansion. Most clones were lesion-specific, with limited overlap between paired lesions (mean Morisita index roughly 0.2). Retrieval of the complete infiltrating T cell repertoire may have been prevented by DNA fragmentation in FFPE samples. Significantly fewer unique productive clones were found in brain metastases than in paired primaries (median around 1,500 versus 5,000).

The junction carries 3 bases between V and J, which are trimmed by 3 bases and 4 bases respectively. Inclusive of the bounding cysteine and phenylalanine, the CDR3 is 10 residues long. The kept DNA is CDR3 alone, 30 bases in frame from the first base. CDR1 and CDR2, per the germline V gene, are SQVTM and ANQGSEA. Between about 2.24 and 5 ug genomic DNA was input per sample, and equal DNA input was given to paired samples. TCR beta libraries were constructed in two PCR steps with the immunoSEQ hsTCRbeta Kit, which uses multiplexed V and J gene primers. Pooled libraries with positive and negative controls were sequenced on an Illumina MiSeq using a 100-cycle paired-end protocol. The source study handled its data this way. The immunoSEQ vendor processed the raw data into normalized, annotated TCR beta repertoire reports. Richness was defined as unique clones by nucleotide sequence, with iChao1 and Efron-Thisted estimators extrapolating total richness. Paired lesions were characterized and compared using Pielou's evenness, Simpson's index, top-ten clone proportional abundance, and the Morisita overlap index. Sourced from immuneACCESS, this table was stored by TCRdb with only in-frame sequences that have V and J called. A share of the clones is absent; for the studies checked, an unresolved V gene accounts for under half, and the remainder has no known explanation. The V and J calls and clone size were taken over from that table, and D and trimming were inferred from the DNA. The table for this sample lists more than 5,000 clones; approximately 87% of them were counted only once. In total, the top ten clones hold roughly 8.3% of the sample.

Patients had resection either for delayed recurrence of a solitary brain metastasis or for synchronous oligometastatic disease. To avoid including cancers other than NSCLC, any patient with a history of multiple malignancies was excluded. Tumor areas were macrodissected from a few deparaffinized about 9.7 um unstained sections guided by marked H&E slides. Every specimen was formalin-fixed and paraffin-embedded (FFPE). The AllPrep DNA/RNA FFPE Kit was used for extraction of genomic DNA. The receptor was derived from a woman aged 45-65 years with non-small cell lung cancer that had spread to the brain. The chain was built from TRBV29-1 and TRBJ1-2; a confident D gene designation cannot be given. Sequencing used tumor tissue from a brain metastasis. In light of the paper, this sample's cell subset or site label describes: paired resected brain metastasis. This receptor has the CDR3 CSVDSYGYTF. The nucleotides read TGCAGCGTTGACAGCTATGGCTACACCTTC.